This T cell receptor (beta chain) was recovered during a study of beta chain features in type 1 diabetes. Study findings and constraints: TCRB repertoires of naive, central memory and Treg cells appeared more similar among patients than among healthy donors.

The J segment lost 6 bases and the V segment lost 6 bases, leaving 11 bases of the junction unmatched. This CDR3 region has 15 residues. Germline CDR1 and CDR2: LNHDA and SQIVND (reference sequence). This clone was counted between two and nine times. Antigen specificity is unknown. The sequenced template was cDNA made from the entire isolated RNA. The assay was immunoSEQ multiplex PCR, and TCRdb's table has in-frame clones only and misses some. The sample yields 430,000 or so clones, approximately 10% seen once. The genes are TRBV19 and TRBJ2-1; 7 bases line up with TRBD2. Sequencing used naive CD4+ T cells from blood. The sequence was collected from a woman between 18 and 29 years old in good health. CDR3 DNA: TGTGCCAGTAGGCTAGGGTCTAGCGGCCTCAATGAGCAGTTCTTC. Its translation: CASRLGSSGLNEQFF.